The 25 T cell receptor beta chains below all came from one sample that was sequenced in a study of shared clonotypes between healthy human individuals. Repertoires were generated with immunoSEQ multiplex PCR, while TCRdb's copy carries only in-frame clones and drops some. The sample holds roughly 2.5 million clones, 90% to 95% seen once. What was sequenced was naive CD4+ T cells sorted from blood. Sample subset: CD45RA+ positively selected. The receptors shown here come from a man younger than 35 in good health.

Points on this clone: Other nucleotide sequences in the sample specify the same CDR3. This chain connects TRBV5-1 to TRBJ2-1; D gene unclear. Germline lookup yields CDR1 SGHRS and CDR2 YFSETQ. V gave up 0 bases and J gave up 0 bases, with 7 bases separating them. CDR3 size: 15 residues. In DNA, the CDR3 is TGCGCCAGCAGCTTGGCGGCCAGCTCCTACAATGAGCAGTTCTTC. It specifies CASSLAASSYNEQFF.

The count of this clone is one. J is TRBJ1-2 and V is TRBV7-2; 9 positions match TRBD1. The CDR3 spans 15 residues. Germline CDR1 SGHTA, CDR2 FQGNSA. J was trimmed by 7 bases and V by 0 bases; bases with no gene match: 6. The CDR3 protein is CASSLAVTGGVGYTF. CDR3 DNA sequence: TGTGCCAGCAGCTTAGCGGTAACAGGGGGCGTTGGCTACACCTTC.

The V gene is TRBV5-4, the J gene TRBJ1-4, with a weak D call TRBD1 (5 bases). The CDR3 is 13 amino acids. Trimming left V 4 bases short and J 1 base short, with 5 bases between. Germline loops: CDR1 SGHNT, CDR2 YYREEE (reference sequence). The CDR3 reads CASSGGTNEKLFF. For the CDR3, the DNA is TGTGCCAGCAGCGGGGGAACTAATGAAAAACTGTTTTTT.

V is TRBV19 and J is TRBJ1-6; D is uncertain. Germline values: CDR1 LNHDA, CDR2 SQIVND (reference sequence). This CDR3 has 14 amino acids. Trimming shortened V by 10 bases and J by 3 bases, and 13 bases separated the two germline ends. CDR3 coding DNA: TGTGCCACCCGAAGGGAGGGCTATAATTCACCCCTCCACTTT. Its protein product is CATRREGYNSPLHF.

The CDR3 DNA reads TGTGCCAGCTCACCACGGGACAGGGGGCGACAGCCCCAGCATTTT. Its translation is CASSPRDRGRQPQHF. The gene calls are TRBV18 and TRBJ1-5; TRBD1 matches 12 bases. V lost 1 base to trimming and J lost 7 bases; unmatched junction nucleotides: 2. CDR3 length equals 15 residues. The germline CDR1 and CDR2 sequences are KGHSH and LQKENI.

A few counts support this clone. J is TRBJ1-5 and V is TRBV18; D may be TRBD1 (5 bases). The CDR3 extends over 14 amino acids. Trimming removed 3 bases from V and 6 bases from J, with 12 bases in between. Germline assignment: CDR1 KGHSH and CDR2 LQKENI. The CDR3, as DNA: TGTGCCAGCTCACCCCGGGACGTAGGTCAGCCCCAGCATTTT. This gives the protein CASSPRDVGQPQHF. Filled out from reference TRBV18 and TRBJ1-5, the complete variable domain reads NAGVMQNPRHLVRRRGQEARLRCSPMKGHSHVYWYRQLPEEGLKFMVYLQKENIIDESGMPKERFSAEFPKEGPSILRIQQVVRGDSAAYFCASSPRDVGQPQHFGDGTRLSIL.

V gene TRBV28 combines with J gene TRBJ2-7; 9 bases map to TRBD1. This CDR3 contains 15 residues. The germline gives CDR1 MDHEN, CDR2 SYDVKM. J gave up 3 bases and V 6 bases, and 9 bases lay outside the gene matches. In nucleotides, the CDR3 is TGTGCCAGCAGACAGGGACAGGGAGGCAACTACGAGCAGTACTTC. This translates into CASRQGQGGNYEQYF.

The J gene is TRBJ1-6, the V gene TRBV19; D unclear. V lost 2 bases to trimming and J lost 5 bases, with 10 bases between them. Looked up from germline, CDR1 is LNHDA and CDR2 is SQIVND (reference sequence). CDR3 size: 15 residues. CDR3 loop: CASSIRHSNNSPLHF. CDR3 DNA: TGTGCCAGTAGTATAAGGCACAGTAATAATTCACCCCTCCACTTT. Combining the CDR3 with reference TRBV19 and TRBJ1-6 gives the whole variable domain DGGITQSPKYLFRKEGQNVTLSCEQNLNHDAMYWYRQDPGQGLRLIYYSQIVNDFQKGDIAEGYSVSREKKESFPLTVTSAQKNPTAFYLCASSIRHSNNSPLHFGNGTRLTVT.

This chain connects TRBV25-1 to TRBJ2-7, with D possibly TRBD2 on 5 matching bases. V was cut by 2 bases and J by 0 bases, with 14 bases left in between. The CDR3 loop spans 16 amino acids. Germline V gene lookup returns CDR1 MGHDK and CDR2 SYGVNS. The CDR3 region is CASSEAGSVGSYEQYF. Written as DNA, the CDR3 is TGTGCCAGCAGTGAAGCGGGCTCAGTGGGCTCCTACGAGCAGTACTTC.

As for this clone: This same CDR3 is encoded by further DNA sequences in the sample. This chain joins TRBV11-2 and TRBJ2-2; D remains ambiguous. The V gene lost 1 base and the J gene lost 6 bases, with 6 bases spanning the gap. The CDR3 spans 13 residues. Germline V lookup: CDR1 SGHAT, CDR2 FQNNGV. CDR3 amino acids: CASSLGVAGELFF. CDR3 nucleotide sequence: TGTGCCAGCAGCTTAGGAGTAGCCGGGGAGCTGTTTTTT.

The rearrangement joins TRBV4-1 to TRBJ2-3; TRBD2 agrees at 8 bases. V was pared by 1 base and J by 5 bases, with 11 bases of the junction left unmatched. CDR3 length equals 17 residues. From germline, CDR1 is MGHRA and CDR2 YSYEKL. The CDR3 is CASSQAPPGGSGDTQYF. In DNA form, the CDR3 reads TGCGCCAGCAGCCAAGCCCCTCCGGGGGGGTCGGGAGATACGCAGTATTTT.

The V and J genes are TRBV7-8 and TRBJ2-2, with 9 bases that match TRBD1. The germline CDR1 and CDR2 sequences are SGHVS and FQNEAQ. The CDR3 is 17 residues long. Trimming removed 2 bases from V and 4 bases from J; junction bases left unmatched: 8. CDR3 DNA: TGTGCCAGCAGCTTACGGGACAGGGCTTCGGTCACCGGGGAGCTGTTTTTT. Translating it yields CASSLRDRASVTGELFF.

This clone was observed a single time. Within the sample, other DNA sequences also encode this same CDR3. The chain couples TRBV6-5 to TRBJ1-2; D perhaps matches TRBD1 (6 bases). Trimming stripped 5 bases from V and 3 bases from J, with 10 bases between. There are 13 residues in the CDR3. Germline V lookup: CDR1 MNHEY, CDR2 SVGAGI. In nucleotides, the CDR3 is TGTGCCAGCAGTCGCAGGGGTGACTATGGCTACACCTTC. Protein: CASSRRGDYGYTF.

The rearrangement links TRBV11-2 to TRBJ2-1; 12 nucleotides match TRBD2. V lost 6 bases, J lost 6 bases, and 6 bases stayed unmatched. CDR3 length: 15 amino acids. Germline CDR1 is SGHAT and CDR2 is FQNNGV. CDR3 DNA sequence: TGTGCCAGCAGGCGACCGGGACTAGCGGGCAATGAGCAGTTCTTC. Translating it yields CASRRPGLAGNEQFF.

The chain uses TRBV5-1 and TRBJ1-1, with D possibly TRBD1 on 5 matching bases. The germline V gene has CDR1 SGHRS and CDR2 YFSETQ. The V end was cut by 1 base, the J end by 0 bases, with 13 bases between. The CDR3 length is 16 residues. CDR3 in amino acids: CASSLSSRGMNTEAFF. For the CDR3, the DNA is TGCGCCAGCAGCTTGAGTTCTCGGGGGATGAACACTGAAGCTTTCTTT.

CDR3 loop: CASSYPSPGGKNIQYF. DNA of the CDR3: TGTGCCAGCAGCTACCCCTCGCCCGGGGGCAAAAACATTCAGTACTTC. This chain uses TRBV5-4 with TRBJ2-4; D might be TRBD2 (6 bases). CDR1 SGHNT and CDR2 YYREEE come from the germline V gene (reference sequence). CDR3 length: 16 amino acids. V shed 3 bases and J shed 3 bases, with 16 bases lying between them.

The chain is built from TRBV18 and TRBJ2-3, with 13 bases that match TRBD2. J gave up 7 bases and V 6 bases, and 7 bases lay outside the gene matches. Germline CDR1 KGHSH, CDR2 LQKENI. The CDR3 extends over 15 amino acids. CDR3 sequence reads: CASSPGLAGSYTQYF. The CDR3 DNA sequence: TGTGCCAGCTCGCCGGGACTAGCGGGGTCATATACGCAGTATTTT. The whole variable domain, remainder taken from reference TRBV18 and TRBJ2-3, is NAGVMQNPRHLVRRRGQEARLRCSPMKGHSHVYWYRQLPEEGLKFMVYLQKENIIDESGMPKERFSAEFPKEGPSILRIQQVVRGDSAAYFCASSPGLAGSYTQYFGPGTRLTVL.

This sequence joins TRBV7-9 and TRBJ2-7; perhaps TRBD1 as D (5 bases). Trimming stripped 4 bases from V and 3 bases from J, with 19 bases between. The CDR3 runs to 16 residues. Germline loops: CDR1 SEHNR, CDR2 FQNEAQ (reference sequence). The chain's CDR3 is CASSSGYRTANYEQYF. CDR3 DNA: TGTGCCAGCAGCTCCGGATACAGGACGGCTAACTACGAGCAGTACTTC.

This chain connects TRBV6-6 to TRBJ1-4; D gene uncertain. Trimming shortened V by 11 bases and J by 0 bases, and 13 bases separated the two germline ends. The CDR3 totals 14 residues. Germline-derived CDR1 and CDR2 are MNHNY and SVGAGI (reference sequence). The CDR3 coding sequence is TGTGCCTGCGGCGTGGGCCCAACTAATGAAAAACTGTTTTTT. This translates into CACGVGPTNEKLFF.

The DNA for the CDR3 is TGTGCCAGCAGCCCCCAGTTAACGGGGGGAACTGAAGCTTTCTTT. It translates to CASSPQLTGGTEAFF. The chain uses TRBV9 and TRBJ1-1; a possible D gene is TRBD1 (5 bases). This CDR3 comprises 15 residues. Germline V CDR1 and CDR2: SGDLS, YYNGEE. V lost 4 bases and J 5 bases, leaving 18 bases between the germline ends.

CDR3 amino acids: CASSLRSRDISNQPQHF. The CDR3 DNA reads as TGTGCCAGCAGCTTAAGGTCAAGAGACATCAGCAATCAGCCCCAGCATTTT. This rearrangement joins TRBV7-6 to TRBJ1-5; D gene uncertain. V lost 2 bases and J 1 base, leaving 15 bases between the germline ends. The CDR3 consists of 17 residues. Germline assignment: CDR1 SGHVS and CDR2 FNYEAQ.

DNA of the CDR3: TGTGCCAGCAGCGAGGGACTAGCGCTAAACAATGAGCAGTTCTTC. It specifies CASSEGLALNNEQFF. The chain is built from TRBV7-3 and TRBJ2-1; 10 nucleotides agree with TRBD2. Germline V gives CDR1 SGHTA, CDR2 FQGTGA. There are 15 residues in the CDR3. The V segment lost 5 bases and the J segment 5 bases; nucleotides outside the gene matches: 6.

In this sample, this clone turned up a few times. The CDR3 DNA sequence: TGTGCCTGGAGTTCCGGGGCCTGGGAGCAGCCCCAGCATTTT. Protein: CAWSSGAWEQPQHF. The chain recombines TRBV30 with TRBJ1-5, with TRBD1 as a possible D gene (5 bases). This CDR3 has 14 amino acids. V was shortened by 2 bases and J by 7 bases, with 15 bases between the two germline ends. Looked up from germline, CDR1 is GTSNPN and CDR2 is SVGIG (reference sequence).

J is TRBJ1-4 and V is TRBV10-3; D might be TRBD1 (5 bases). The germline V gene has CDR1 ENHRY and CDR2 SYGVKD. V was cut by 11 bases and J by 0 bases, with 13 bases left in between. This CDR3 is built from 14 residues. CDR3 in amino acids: CASNGGATNEKLFF. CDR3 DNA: TGTGCCTCGAACGGGGGTGCAACTAATGAAAAACTGTTTTTT.

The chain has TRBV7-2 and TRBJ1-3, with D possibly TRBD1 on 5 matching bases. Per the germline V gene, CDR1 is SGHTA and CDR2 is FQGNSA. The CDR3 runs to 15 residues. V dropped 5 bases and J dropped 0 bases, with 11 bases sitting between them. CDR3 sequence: CASSLKTGSGNTIYF. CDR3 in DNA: TGTGCCAGCAGCCTAAAAACAGGCTCTGGAAACACCATATATTTT. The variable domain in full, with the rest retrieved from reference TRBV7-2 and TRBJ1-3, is GAGVSQSPSNKVTEKGKDVELRCDPISGHTALYWYRQSLGQGLEFLIYFQGNSAPDKSGLPSDRFSAERTGGSVSTLTIQRTQQEDSAVYLCASSLKTGSGNTIYFGEGSWLTVV.